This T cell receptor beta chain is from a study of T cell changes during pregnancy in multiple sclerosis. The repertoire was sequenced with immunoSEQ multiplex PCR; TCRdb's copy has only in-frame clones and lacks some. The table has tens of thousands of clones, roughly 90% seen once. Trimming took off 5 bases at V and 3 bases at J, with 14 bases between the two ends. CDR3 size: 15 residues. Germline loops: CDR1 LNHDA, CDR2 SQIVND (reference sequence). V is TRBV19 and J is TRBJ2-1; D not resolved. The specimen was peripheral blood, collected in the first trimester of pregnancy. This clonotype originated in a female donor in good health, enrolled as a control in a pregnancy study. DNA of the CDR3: TGTGCCAGTAGTCCTCCTCTAACCTTCTACAATGAGCAGTTCTTC. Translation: CASSPPLTFYNEQFF.